This TCR beta chain emerged from a study of blood T cells in healthy people across ages. In its sample, this clonotype was seen a few times. A second PCR of 7 to 11 cycles used a sample-barcoded 5' primer and a J-beta primer mix. The template-switch adaptor was a 5' adaptor with 12 random nucleotides. It tagged each cDNA molecule. TCRdb reprocessed the 5' RACE reads via MiXCR and lists one record per CDR3 protein. The sample carries about 1.6 million distinct CDR3 sequences, roughly 32% recorded once. This CDR3 region has 16 residues. Germline V gene sequence: CDR1 MNHNS, CDR2 SASEGT. The V gene end was trimmed by 2 bases and the J gene end by 4 bases; junction bases not matched to a gene: 5.

V usage is TRBV6-1 and J usage is TRBJ2-1, with TRBD2 matching 10 bases. This TCR was sampled from a woman in her twenties or thirties in good health. Material: blood. The CDR3 DNA reads as TGTGCCAGCAGTGAATTTCAAGCGGGGGGGTACAATGAGCAGTTCTTC. It translates to CASSEFQAGGYNEQFF.